This T cell receptor beta chain originates from a study of T cell responses to AZD1222 COVID-19 vaccine. The protocol was immunoSEQ multiplex PCR, while the TCRdb copy is restricted to in-frame clones and leaves out a portion. The sample holds 100,000 to 150,000 clones, about 90% seen once. The source is an adult in good health. This material consisted of peripheral blood, taken on day 0 of AZD1222 vaccination.

The CDR3 nucleotides read TGTGCCAGCAGCCCGGCTCAGGGCGGGGGGGATGAAAAACTGTTTTTT. Amino acid sequence: CASSPAQGGGDEKLFF. This sequence joins TRBV5-4 and TRBJ1-4; D might be TRBD1 (5 bases). Germline assignment: CDR1 SGHNT and CDR2 YYREEE (reference sequence). This CDR3 spans 16 amino acids. The V gene lost 4 bases and the J gene lost 6 bases, with 19 bases spanning the gap.